The 15 T cell receptor beta chains in this list originate from one sample, sequenced in a study of control samples from healthy donors and cancer patients. Using immunoSEQ multiplex PCR, the repertoire was profiled, and TCRdb retains in-frame clones only, with some absent. The profile covers 20,000 to 25,000 clones, with around 84% appearing a single time and roughly 25% taken by the ten largest. Input material: PBMCs. These receptors were taken from a man aged 60 to 75 with colorectal cancer.

This rearrangement joins TRBV9 to TRBJ1-2; D perhaps matches TRBD1 (5 bases). V was trimmed by 0 bases and J by 4 bases, leaving 10 bases between them. Germline-derived CDR1 and CDR2 are SGDLS and YYNGEE. The CDR3 has 14 amino acids. DNA of the CDR3: TGTGCCAGCAGCGTAGCGCAGGGTGGCTATGGCTACACCTTC. Amino acids: CASSVAQGGYGYTF.

V and J are TRBV4-1 and TRBJ1-1; unclear D gene. Trimming cost V 0 bases and J 1 base, with 9 bases left between them. The germline CDR1 and CDR2 sequences are MGHRA and YSYEKL. The length of the CDR3 is 15 residues. The CDR3 region is CASSQDNWENTEAFF. The CDR3 DNA sequence: TGCGCCAGCAGCCAAGATAACTGGGAGAACACTGAAGCTTTCTTT.

This chain joins TRBV3-1 (or the pseudogene TRBV3-2) and TRBJ1-2; D gene ambiguous. CDR1 and CDR2 from the germline V gene are LGHDT and YNNKEL (reference sequence). The CDR3 sequence is 13 residues long. V was cut by 5 bases and J by 4 bases, with 11 bases left in between. CDR3 loop: CASSWRSGYGYTF. The CDR3 DNA is TGTGCCAGCAGCTGGAGATCCGGCTATGGCTACACCTTC.

The chain couples TRBV5-6 to TRBJ2-7, with D perhaps TRBD2 (6 bases). The germline V gene encodes CDR1 SGHDT and CDR2 YYEEEE. The CDR3 is 14 residues long. The V end was cut by 1 base, the J end by 7 bases, with 15 bases between. The chain's CDR3 is CASSLRRGFWEQYF. The CDR3 nucleotides read TGTGCCAGCAGCTTGAGGAGGGGTTTTTGGGAGCAGTACTTC. The whole variable domain, remainder taken from reference TRBV5-6 and TRBJ2-7, is DAGVTQSPTHLIKTRGQQVTLRCSPKSGHDTVSWYQQALGQGPQFIFQYYEEEERQRGNFPDRFSGHQFPNYSSELNVNALLLGDSALYLCASSLRRGFWEQYFGPGTRLTVT.

With respect to this clone: The identical CDR3 is also encoded by other nucleotide sequences in the sample. The V and J genes are TRBV4-1 and TRBJ1-5; maybe TRBD1 (6 bases). The CDR3 has 17 amino acids. Germline loops: CDR1 MGHRA, CDR2 YSYEKL. Trimming pared 1 base from V and 7 bases from J, leaving 20 bases between. In DNA, the CDR3 is TGCGCCAGCAGCCAAGCGGACAGCGAGCAGGCCCTACAGCCCCAGCATTTT. It codes for CASSQADSEQALQPQHF.

This clone came up a few times. The CDR3 loop reads CASSPGGGIYYGYTF. The CDR3 DNA reads TGTGCCAGCAGCCCCGGGGGGGGGATATACTATGGCTACACCTTC. J is TRBJ1-2 and V is TRBV7-9, with D possibly matching TRBD1 (5 bases). The CDR3 consists of 15 residues. Germline V gene data show CDR1 as SEHNR and CDR2 as FQNEAQ (reference sequence). The V gene lost 5 bases and the J gene lost 3 bases, with 16 bases spanning the gap. The full variable domain, completed using reference TRBV7-9 and TRBJ1-2, is DTGVSQNPRHKITKRGQNVTFRCDPISEHNRLYWYRQTLGQGPEFLTYFQNEAQLEKSRLLSDRFSAERPKGSFSTLEIQRTEQGDSAMYLCASSPGGGIYYGYTFGSGTRLTVV.

This chain links TRBV24-1 with TRBJ2-5, with D perhaps matching TRBD1 or TRBD2 (5 bases each). The V end was cut by 2 bases, the J end by 3 bases, with 9 bases between. This CDR3 region has 14 residues. CDR1 and CDR2 (germline): KGHDR, SFDVKD. In nucleotides, the CDR3 is TGTGCCACCAGTGATTCCGGGACGGAAGAGACCCAGTACTTC. It yields the protein CATSDSGTEETQYF.

The gene calls are TRBV5-1 and TRBJ2-5; TRBD1 agrees at 9 bases. The ends lost 4 bases at V and 1 base at J; junction bases unmatched: 8. The germline gives CDR1 SGHRS, CDR2 YFSETQ. The CDR3 length is 16 residues. For the CDR3, the DNA is TGCGCCAGCAGCACCCTCGGACAGGGGATCCAAGAGACCCAGTACTTC. This sequence encodes CASSTLGQGIQETQYF.

The CDR3 reads CASSIGTIDNSPLHF. CDR3 nucleotide sequence: TGTGCCAGTAGTATTGGAACCATCGATAATTCACCCCTCCACTTT. The chain recombines TRBV19 with TRBJ1-6; D is undetermined. V lost 3 bases and J lost 5, with 11 bases in between. Germline CDR1 reads LNHDA; CDR2 reads SQIVND (reference sequence). The CDR3 consists of 15 residues.

DNA for the CDR3: TGCGCCAGCAGCCCCCTGGGGCTAGGGGCCGTGGCGGGCAATCAGCCCCAGCATTTT. Its protein is CASSPLGLGAVAGNQPQHF. J is TRBJ1-5 and V is TRBV4-1; a weak D match, TRBD1 (5 bases). This CDR3 is 19 amino acids long. Trimming removed 4 bases from V and 2 bases from J, with 24 bases in between. CDR1 is MGHRA, CDR2 YSYEKL, per germline.

This chain's CDR3 is CASSYKGEGNYGYTF. As DNA, the CDR3 is TGTGCCAGCAGTTACAAAGGGGAGGGAAACTATGGCTACACCTTC. The chain links TRBV6-5 to TRBJ1-2; maybe TRBD1 (5 bases). There are 15 residues in the CDR3. CDR1 is MNHEY and CDR2 is SVGAGI in the germline V gene. The V gene lost 2 bases and the J gene lost 2 bases, with 12 bases spanning the gap.

In its sample, this clone was seen a few times. This chain joins TRBV7-2 and TRBJ2-5, with 11 bases identical to TRBD2. The V and J ends lost 4 bases and 3 bases, in that order; junction bases with no gene match: 1. Germline CDR1 and CDR2: SGHTA and FQGNSA. This CDR3 contains 14 residues. In nucleotides, the CDR3 is TGTGCCAGCAGCTGGGGACTAGCGGAAGAGACCCAGTACTTC. Translated: CASSWGLAEETQYF.

This clone was recorded a few times. The V gene is TRBV30, the J gene TRBJ1-4; D gene unclear. Between the trimmed V and J ends, which lost 5 bases and 4 bases, there was a span of 11 bases. CDR3 length: 13 amino acids. CDR1 and CDR2 (germline): GTSNPN, SVGIG (reference sequence). The CDR3 protein is CAWATGLNEKLFF. The CDR3 DNA follows: TGTGCCTGGGCCACGGGTCTTAATGAAAAACTGTTTTTT.

In DNA, the CDR3 is TGTGCCAGCAAATACAGGGACGGCTACACCTTC. Protein: CASKYRDGYTF. The chain links TRBV6-6 to TRBJ1-2; possibly TRBD1 for D (6 bases). Per germline, CDR1 MNHNY and CDR2 SVGAGI (reference sequence). Trimming took off 7 bases at V and 8 bases at J, with 11 bases between the two ends. This CDR3 comprises 11 residues.

The chain is built from TRBV6-5 and TRBJ1-5; TRBD1 matches at 9 bases. V lost 2 bases and J lost 10; bases outside the gene matches: 6. This CDR3 is 14 amino acids long. From germline, CDR1 is MNHEY and CDR2 SVGAGI. CDR3: CASSYGQGFRPQHF. The CDR3, as DNA: TGTGCCAGCAGTTACGGACAGGGGTTTCGTCCCCAGCATTTT.